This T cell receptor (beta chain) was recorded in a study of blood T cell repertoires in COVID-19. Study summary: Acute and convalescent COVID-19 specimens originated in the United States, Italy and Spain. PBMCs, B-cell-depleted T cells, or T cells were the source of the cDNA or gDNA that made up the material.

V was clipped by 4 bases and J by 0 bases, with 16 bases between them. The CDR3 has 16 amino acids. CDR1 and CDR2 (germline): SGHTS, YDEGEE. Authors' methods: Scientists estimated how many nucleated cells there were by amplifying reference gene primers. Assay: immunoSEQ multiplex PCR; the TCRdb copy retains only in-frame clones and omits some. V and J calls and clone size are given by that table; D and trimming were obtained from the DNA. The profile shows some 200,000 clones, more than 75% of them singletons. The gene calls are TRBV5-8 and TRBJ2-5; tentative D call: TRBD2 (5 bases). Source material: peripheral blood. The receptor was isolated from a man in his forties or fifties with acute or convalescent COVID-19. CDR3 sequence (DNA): TGTGCCAGCAGCCTCGGCGGGCAGCCGAACCAAGAGACCCAGTACTTC. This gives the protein CASSLGGQPNQETQYF.